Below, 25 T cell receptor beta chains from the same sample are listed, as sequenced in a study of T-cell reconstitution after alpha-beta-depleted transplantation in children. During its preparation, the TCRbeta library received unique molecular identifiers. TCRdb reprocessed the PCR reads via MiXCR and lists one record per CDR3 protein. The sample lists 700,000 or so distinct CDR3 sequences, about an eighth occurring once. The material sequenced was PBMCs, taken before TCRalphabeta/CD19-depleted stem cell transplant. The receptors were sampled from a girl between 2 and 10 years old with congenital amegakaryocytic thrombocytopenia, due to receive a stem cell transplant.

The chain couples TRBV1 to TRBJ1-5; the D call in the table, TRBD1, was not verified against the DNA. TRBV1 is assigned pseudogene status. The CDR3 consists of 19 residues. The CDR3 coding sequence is TGCACCAGCAGCGACAACTGGACAGAGGGTCTTTATAGCAATCAGCCCCAGCATTTT. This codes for CTSSDNWTEGLYSNQPQHF.

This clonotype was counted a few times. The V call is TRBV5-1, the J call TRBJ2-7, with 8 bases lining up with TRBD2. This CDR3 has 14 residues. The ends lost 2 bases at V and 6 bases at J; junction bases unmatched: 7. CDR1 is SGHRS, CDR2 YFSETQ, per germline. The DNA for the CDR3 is TGCGCCAGCAGCTTCGGGACTAGTTCCGGCGAGCAGTACTTC. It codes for CASSFGTSSGEQYF. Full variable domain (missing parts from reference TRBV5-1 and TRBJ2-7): KAGVTQTPRYLIKTRGQQVTLSCSPISGHRSVSWYQQTPGQGLQFLFEYFSETQRNKGNFPGRFSGRQFSNSRSEMNVSTLELGDSALYLCASSFGTSSGEQYFGPGTRLTVT.

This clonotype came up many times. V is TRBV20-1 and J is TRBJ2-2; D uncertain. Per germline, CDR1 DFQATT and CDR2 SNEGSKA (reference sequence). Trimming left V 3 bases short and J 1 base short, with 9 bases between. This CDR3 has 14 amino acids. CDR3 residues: CSAREPGNTGELFF. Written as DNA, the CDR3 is TGCAGTGCTAGGGAACCAGGGAACACCGGGGAGCTGTTTTTT.

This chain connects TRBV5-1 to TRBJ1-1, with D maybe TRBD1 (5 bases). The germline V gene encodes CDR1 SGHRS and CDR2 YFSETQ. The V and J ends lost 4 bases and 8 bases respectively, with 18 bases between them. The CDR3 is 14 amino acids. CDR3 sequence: CASSPGRAHVEAFF. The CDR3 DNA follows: TGCGCCAGCAGCCCCGGCAGGGCCCACGTCGAAGCTTTCTTT.

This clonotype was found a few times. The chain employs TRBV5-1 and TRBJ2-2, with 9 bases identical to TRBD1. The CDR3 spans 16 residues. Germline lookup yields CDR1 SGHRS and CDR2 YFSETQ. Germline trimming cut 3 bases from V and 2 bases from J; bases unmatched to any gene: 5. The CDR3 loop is CASSWGTGSNTGELFF. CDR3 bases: TGCGCCAGCAGCTGGGGGACAGGGTCCAACACCGGGGAGCTGTTTTTT.

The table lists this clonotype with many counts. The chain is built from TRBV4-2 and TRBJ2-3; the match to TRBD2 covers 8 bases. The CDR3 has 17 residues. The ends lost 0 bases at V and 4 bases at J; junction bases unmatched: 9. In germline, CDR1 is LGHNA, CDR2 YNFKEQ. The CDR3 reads CASSQDRSGGGPDTQYF. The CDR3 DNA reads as TGTGCCAGCAGCCAAGATAGAAGCGGGGGCGGCCCAGATACGCAGTATTTT.

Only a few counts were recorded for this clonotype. The CDR3 DNA sequence: TGTGCCAGCAGCGCCGGGACAGGGAACACCTACGAGCAGTACTTC. Amino acid sequence: CASSAGTGNTYEQYF. V is TRBV9 and J is TRBJ2-7; 9 nucleotides agree with TRBD1. The CDR3 length is 15 residues. In germline, CDR1 is SGDLS, CDR2 YYNGEE. Trimming at V came to 3 bases and at J to 2 bases, leaving 6 bases not matched to a gene.

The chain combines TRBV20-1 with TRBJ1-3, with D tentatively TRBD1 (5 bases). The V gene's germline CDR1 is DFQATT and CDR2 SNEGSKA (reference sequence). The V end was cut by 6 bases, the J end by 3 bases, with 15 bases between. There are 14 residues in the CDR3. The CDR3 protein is CSAQTDIDGNTIYF. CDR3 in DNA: TGCAGTGCACAGACAGATATAGATGGAAACACCATATATTTT.

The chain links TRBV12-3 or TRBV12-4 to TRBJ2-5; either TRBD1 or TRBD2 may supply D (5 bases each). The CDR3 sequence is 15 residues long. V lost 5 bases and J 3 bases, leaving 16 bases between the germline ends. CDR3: CASSPIPADKETQYF. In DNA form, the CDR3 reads TGTGCCAGCAGTCCCATCCCAGCGGACAAAGAGACCCAGTACTTC.

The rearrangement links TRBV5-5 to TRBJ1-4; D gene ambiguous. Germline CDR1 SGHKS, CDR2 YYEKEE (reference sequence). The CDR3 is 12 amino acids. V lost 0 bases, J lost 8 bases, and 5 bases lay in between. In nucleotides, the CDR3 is TGTGCCAGCAGCTTGGACATAGAAAAACTGTTTTTT. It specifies CASSLDIEKLFF.

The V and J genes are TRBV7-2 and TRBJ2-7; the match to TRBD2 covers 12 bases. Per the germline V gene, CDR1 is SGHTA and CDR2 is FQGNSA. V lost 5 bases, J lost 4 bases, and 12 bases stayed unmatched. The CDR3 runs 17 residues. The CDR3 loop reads CASSPQTSGSSWYEQYF. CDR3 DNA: TGTGCCAGCAGCCCCCAGACTAGCGGGAGTTCTTGGTACGAGCAGTACTTC.

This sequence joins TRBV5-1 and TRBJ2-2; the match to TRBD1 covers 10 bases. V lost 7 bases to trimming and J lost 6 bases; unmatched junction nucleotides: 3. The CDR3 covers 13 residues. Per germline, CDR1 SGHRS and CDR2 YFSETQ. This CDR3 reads CASSGTGAGELFF. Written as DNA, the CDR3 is TGCGCCAGCTCCGGGACAGGGGCCGGGGAGCTGTTTTTT.

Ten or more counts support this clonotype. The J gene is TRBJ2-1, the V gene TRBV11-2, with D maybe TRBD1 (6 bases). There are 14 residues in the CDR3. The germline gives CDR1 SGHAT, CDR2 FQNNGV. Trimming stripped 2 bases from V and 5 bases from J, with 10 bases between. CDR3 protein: CASSLTQGNNEQFF. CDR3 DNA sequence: TGTGCCAGCAGCTTAACACAGGGAAACAATGAGCAGTTCTTC.

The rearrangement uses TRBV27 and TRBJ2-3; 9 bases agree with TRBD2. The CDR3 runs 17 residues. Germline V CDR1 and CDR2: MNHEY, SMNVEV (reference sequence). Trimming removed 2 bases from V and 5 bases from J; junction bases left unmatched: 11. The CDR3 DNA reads TGTGCCAGCAGTTTACTTCCGGCGGGAGGGCAGCTAGATACGCAGTATTTT. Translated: CASSLLPAGGQLDTQYF.

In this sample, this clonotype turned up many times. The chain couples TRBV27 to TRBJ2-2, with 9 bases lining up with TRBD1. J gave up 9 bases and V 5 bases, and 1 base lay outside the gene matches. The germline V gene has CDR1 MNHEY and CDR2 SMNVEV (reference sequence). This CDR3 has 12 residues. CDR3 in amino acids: CASSGTGRELFF. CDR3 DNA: TGTGCCAGCAGTGGGACAGGGCGGGAGCTGTTTTTT.

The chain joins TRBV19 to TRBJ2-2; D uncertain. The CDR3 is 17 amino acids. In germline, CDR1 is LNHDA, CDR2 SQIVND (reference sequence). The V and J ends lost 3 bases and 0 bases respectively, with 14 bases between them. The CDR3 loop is CASSIRWYTSNTGELFF. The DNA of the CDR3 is TGTGCCAGTAGTATTCGTTGGTACACGTCGAACACCGGGGAGCTGTTTTTT.

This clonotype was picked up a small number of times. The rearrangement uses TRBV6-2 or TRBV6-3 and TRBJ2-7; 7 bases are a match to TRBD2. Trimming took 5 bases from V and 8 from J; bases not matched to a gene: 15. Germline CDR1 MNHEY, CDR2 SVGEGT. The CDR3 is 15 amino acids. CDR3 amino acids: CASSPPGTTQWKQYF. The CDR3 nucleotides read TGTGCCAGCAGTCCCCCCGGGACTACCCAGTGGAAGCAGTACTTC.

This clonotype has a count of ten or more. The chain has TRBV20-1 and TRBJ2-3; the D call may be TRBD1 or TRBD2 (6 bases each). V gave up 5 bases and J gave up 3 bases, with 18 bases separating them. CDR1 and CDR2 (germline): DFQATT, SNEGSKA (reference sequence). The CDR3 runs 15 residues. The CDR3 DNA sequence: TGCAGTGCTGGGGGGTCACAGGGAGCAACAGATACGCAGTATTTT. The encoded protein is CSAGGSQGATDTQYF.

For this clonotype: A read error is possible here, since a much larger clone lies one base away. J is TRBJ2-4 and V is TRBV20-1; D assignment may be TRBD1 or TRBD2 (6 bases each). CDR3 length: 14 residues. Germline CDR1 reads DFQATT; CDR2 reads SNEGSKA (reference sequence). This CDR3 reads CSATRRGGKNIPYF. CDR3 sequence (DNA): TGCAGTGCTACCCGCAGGGGAGGTAAAAACATTCCGTACTTC.

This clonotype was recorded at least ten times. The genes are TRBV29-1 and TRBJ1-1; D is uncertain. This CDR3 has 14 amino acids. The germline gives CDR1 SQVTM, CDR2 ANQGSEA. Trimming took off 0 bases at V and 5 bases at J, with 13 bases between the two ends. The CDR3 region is CSVEDPEKGTEAFF. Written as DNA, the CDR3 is TGCAGCGTTGAAGATCCTGAGAAGGGTACTGAAGCTTTCTTT.

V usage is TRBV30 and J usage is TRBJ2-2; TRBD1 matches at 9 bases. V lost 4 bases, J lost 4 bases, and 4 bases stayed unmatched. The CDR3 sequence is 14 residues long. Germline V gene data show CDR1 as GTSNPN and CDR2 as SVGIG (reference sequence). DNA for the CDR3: TGTGCCTGGAACAGGGGGCGCGGCACCGGGGAGCTGTTTTTT. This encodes CAWNRGRGTGELFF.

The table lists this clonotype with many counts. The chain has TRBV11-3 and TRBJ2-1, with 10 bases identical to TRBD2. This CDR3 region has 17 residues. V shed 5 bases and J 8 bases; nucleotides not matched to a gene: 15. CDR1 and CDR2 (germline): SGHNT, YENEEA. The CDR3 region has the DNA TGTGCCAGCAGCCCCCGGACTAGCGGAGTTGCGCTCGATGAGCAGTTCTTC. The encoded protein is CASSPRTSGVALDEQFF.

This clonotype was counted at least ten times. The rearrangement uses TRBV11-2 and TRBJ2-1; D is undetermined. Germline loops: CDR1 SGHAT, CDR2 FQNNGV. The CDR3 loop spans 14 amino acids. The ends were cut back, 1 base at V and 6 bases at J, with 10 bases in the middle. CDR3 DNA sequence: TGTGCCAGCAGCTTAGTAGAGGCCATCAATGAGCAGTTCTTC. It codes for CASSLVEAINEQFF.

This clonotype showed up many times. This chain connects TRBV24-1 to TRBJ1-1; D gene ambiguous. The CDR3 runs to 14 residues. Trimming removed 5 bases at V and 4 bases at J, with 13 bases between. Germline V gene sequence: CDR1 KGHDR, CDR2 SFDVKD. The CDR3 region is CATSAGKSITEAFF. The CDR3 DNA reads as TGTGCCACCAGTGCCGGGAAATCAATCACTGAAGCTTTCTTT.

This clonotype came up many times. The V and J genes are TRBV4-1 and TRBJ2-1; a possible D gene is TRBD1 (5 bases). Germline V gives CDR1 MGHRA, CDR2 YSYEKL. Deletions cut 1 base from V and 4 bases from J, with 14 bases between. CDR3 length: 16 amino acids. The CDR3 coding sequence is TGCGCCAGCAGCCAAGCTAGTGTCAGGGAATACAATGAGCAGTTCTTC. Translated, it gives CASSQASVREYNEQFF.